This TCR beta chain was observed in a study of blood T cell repertoires in COVID-19. This CDR3 contains 12 residues. The ends were cut back, 6 bases at V and 0 bases at J, with 5 bases in the middle. The protocol was immunoSEQ multiplex PCR, while the TCRdb copy is restricted to in-frame clones and leaves out a portion. The table has approximately 220,000 clones, about 88% seen once. This TCR came from a woman aged 25 to 45 who had recovered from COVID-19. What was sequenced was PBMCs or T cells enriched from blood (not recorded which). The chain recombines TRBV12-3 or TRBV12-4 with TRBJ1-1; D not resolved. Here the CDR3 DNA reads TGTGCCAGCAGGTGGCTGAACACTGAAGCTTTCTTT. It codes for CASRWLNTEAFF.